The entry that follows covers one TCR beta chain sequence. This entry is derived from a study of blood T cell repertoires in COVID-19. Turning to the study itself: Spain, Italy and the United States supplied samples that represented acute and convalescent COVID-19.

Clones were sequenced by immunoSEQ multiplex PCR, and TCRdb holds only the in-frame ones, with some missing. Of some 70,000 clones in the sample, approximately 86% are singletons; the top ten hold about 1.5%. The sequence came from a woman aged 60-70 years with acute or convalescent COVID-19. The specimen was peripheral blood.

Here the CDR3 DNA reads TGTGCCAGCAGCTTGGACAGGCTGGACGAGCAGTACTTC. This translates into CASSLDRLDEQYF. This rearrangement joins TRBV7-6 to TRBJ2-7; 7 nucleotides match TRBD1. Germline lookup yields CDR1 SGHVS and CDR2 FNYEAQ. The CDR3 extends over 13 amino acids. Trimming took 3 bases from V and 5 from J; bases not matched to a gene: 4. The entire variable domain, with the rest obtained from reference TRBV7-6 and TRBJ2-7, is as follows: GAGVSQSPRYKVTKRGQDVALRCDPISGHVSLYWYRQALGQGPEFLTYFNYEAQQDKSGLPNDRFSAERPEGSISTLTIQRTEQRDSAMYRCASSLDRLDEQYFGPGTRLTVT.